What follows is one T cell receptor (beta chain) and its context. The sample belongs to a study of cytomegalovirus exposure and HLA in healthy donors. 60 Vbeta and 13 Jbeta primers were used in PCR. Sequencing was performed with immunoSEQ multiplex PCR; in TCRdb, only in-frame clones are kept and a portion is missing. Of 150,000 to 200,000 clones listed, about 79% are singletons. Germline CDR1 reads MDHEN; CDR2 reads SYDVKM. The CDR3 has 15 amino acids. Trimming removed 5 bases from V and 7 bases from J; junction bases left unmatched: 9. The clonotype comes from a woman in her forties or fifties in good health and CMV-seronegative. The sequencing input was PBMCs. This sequence joins TRBV28 and TRBJ2-1; 9 nucleotides align to TRBD2. CDR3 nucleotides: TGTGCCAGCAGTCAATTAGCGGGAGAGACGAATGAGCAGTTCTTC. It yields the protein CASSQLAGETNEQFF.